This T cell receptor (beta chain) was identified during a study of cytomegalovirus exposure and HLA in healthy donors. Study at large: Across almost 400 genotyped donors, over 70% landed in the Caucasian-associated ancestry cluster.

Comments on this clone: Its antigen remains unidentified.

Unrecorded immune exposures were likely, despite nominal health at sampling. Study-wide results and caveats: Later analysis indicated greater clonal expansion among HLA-associated TCR beta chains than among equally common other chains. The classifier, whose performance was assessed in both the original and validation cohorts, reportedly diagnosed cytomegalovirus status with high specificity and sensitivity.

The CDR3 extends over 14 amino acids. The V and J ends lost 4 bases and 3 bases, in that order; junction bases with no gene match: 2. Germline CDR1 is KGHSY and CDR2 is FQNENV. A multiplex PCR was run with 60 Vbeta primers and 13 Jbeta primers. Sequencing used immunoSEQ multiplex PCR; TCRdb keeps in-frame clones, though not all of them. The sample has under 65,000 clones, and its top ten clones hold 6.5% to 8%. Sequencing input: PBMCs. The receptor was isolated from a woman in her forties in good health and CMV-seronegative. The V call is TRBV16, the J call TRBJ2-7; 11 bases fit TRBD1. DNA for the CDR3: TGTGCCAGCAGCCCGGGGACAGGGGGCTACGAGCAGTACTTC. It is translated as CASSPGTGGYEQYF.